One sample yielded the 21 T cell receptor beta chains listed below, sequenced in a study of response to subunit inactivated influenza vaccine. Using its own MiXCR run on the RT-PCR reads, TCRdb lists one record per CDR3 protein. The repertoire has around 580,000 distinct CDR3 sequences, 11% to 15% of them found once; the top ten carry around 10%. The sample consisted of PBMCs from blood, taken 11 to 12 days after vaccination. The source of these receptors is a man aged 45 to 65 who received an inactivated influenza vaccine.

This clonotype came up many times. The genes are TRBV4-1 and TRBJ1-5; D ambiguous. V dropped 1 base and J dropped 4 bases, with 2 bases sitting between them. Germline-derived CDR1 and CDR2 are MGHRA and YSYEKL. This CDR3 has 12 amino acids. CDR3 region: CASSQGNQPQHF. In DNA form, the CDR3 reads TGCGCCAGCAGCCAAGGGAATCAGCCCCAGCATTTT.

This clonotype was seen ten or more times. The chain carries TRBV29-1 and TRBJ2-5, with D perhaps assigned TRBD1 or TRBD2 (5 bases each). The CDR3 length is 12 residues. Germline V gene lookup returns CDR1 SQVTM and CDR2 ANQGSEA. Trimming took off 0 bases at V and 4 bases at J, with 6 bases between the two ends. The CDR3 reads CSVEDGTETQYF. DNA of the CDR3: TGCAGCGTTGAAGACGGGACAGAGACCCAGTACTTC.

This chain joins TRBV18 and TRBJ2-7; TRBD1 agrees at 9 bases. CDR3 length equals 13 residues. Per germline, CDR1 KGHSH and CDR2 LQKENI. Losses at the gene ends were 8 bases for V and 3 bases for J; bases not matched to a gene: 5. CDR3 region: CASTTGQGYEQYF. Here the CDR3 DNA reads TGTGCCAGCACGACGGGACAGGGCTACGAGCAGTACTTC. Looking up the rest from reference TRBV18 and TRBJ2-7 gives the full variable domain: NAGVMQNPRHLVRRRGQEARLRCSPMKGHSHVYWYRQLPEEGLKFMVYLQKENIIDESGMPKERFSAEFPKEGPSILRIQQVVRGDSAAYFCASTTGQGYEQYFGPGTRLTVT.

This clonotype was counted between two and nine times. The chain joins TRBV7-2 to TRBJ2-5; either TRBD1 or TRBD2 may supply D (5 bases each). Germline CDR1 reads SGHTA; CDR2 reads FQGNSA. V lost 4 bases to trimming and J lost 3 bases, with 9 bases between them. The CDR3 is 13 amino acids. CDR3 amino acids: CASSSGRKETQYF. DNA for the CDR3: TGTGCCAGCAGCTCGGGACGGAAAGAGACCCAGTACTTC.

This clonotype was recorded a few times. The V and J genes are TRBV28 and TRBJ2-3; the match to TRBD2 covers 11 bases. There are 15 residues in the CDR3. J lost 14 bases, V lost 5 bases, and 15 bases had no gene match. Germline V gives CDR1 MDHEN, CDR2 SYDVKM. CDR3 in amino acids: CASSPRLAGSLRRYF. The DNA for the CDR3 is TGTGCCAGCAGTCCAAGACTAGCGGGGTCCCTCCGGCGGTATTTT. The whole variable domain, filled in from reference TRBV28 and TRBJ2-3, reads DVKVTQSSRYLVKRTGEKVFLECVQDMDHENMFWYRQDPGLGLRLIYFSYDVKMKEKGDIPEGYSVSREKKERFSLILESASTNQTSMYLCASSPRLAGSLRRYFGPGTRLTVL.

The gene calls are TRBV20-1 and TRBJ1-1, with 7 bases matching TRBD1. This CDR3 has 12 amino acids. Germline lookup yields CDR1 DFQATT and CDR2 SNEGSKA (reference sequence). Trimming removed 3 bases from V and 5 bases from J; junction bases left unmatched: 3. The CDR3 loop is CSARYRGTEAFF. CDR3 nucleotides: TGCAGTGCTAGGTACAGGGGAACTGAAGCTTTCTTT.

The table lists this clonotype with a few counts. This chain links TRBV20-1 with TRBJ2-3, with 7 bases that match TRBD2. Germline V gene data show CDR1 as DFQATT and CDR2 as SNEGSKA (reference sequence). V shed 0 bases and J 0 bases; nucleotides not matched to a gene: 6. This CDR3 contains 16 residues. The CDR3 bases are TGCAGTGCTAGAGATTTGACTAGCCCCAGCACAGATACGCAGTATTTT. This translates into CSARDLTSPSTDTQYF.

This clonotype was counted between two and nine times. The rearrangement joins TRBV6-2 or TRBV6-3 to TRBJ2-2; TRBD1 is a possible D gene (6 bases). V lost 1 base, J lost 3 bases, and 9 bases lay in between. CDR1 and CDR2 from the germline V gene are MNHEY and SVGEGT. CDR3 length: 15 residues. CDR3 sequence (DNA): TGTGCCAGCAGTTACTTAGGGGGAGACACCGGGGAGCTGTTTTTT. It specifies CASSYLGGDTGELFF.

The genes are TRBV29-1 and TRBJ2-5, with D possibly TRBD1 on 6 matching bases. Trimming pared 4 bases from V and 4 bases from J, leaving 19 bases between. The CDR3 is made up of 15 amino acids. The germline gives CDR1 SQVTM, CDR2 ANQGSEA. CDR3 in amino acids: CSVVPQGRNIETQYF. CDR3 in DNA: TGCAGCGTTGTACCACAGGGACGGAACATAGAGACCCAGTACTTC.

This clonotype was seen a few times. The rearrangement uses TRBV29-1 and TRBJ2-1; 7 bases are shared with TRBD2. Losses at the gene ends were 7 bases for V and 4 bases for J; bases not matched to a gene: 7. This CDR3 contains 13 residues. Germline V lookup: CDR1 SQVTM, CDR2 ANQGSEA. The CDR3 DNA sequence: TGCAGCGGGTCGGGCGGGGGTTACAATGAGCAGTTCTTC. Translated, it gives CSGSGGGYNEQFF.

In regard to this clonotype: One base away lies a much larger clone, so this may be a sequencing read error. This sequence joins TRBV29-1 and TRBJ2-5; unclear D gene. CDR1 is SQVTM, CDR2 ANQGSEA, per germline. The CDR3 is 10 residues long. This CDR3 reads CSVVRETKYF. The CDR3 DNA follows: TGCAGCGTTGTCCGAGAGACCAAGTACTTC.

CDR3 in DNA: TGCAGCGTAACTAGCGGGGGTGATACGCAGTATTTT. This encodes CSVTSGGDTQYF. The chain links TRBV29-1 to TRBJ2-3, with TRBD2 matching over 11 bases. The J segment lost 6 bases and the V segment lost 6 bases, leaving 2 bases of the junction unmatched. Germline values: CDR1 SQVTM, CDR2 ANQGSEA. The CDR3 totals 12 residues.

This chain connects TRBV28 to TRBJ2-1; TRBD2 aligns across 12 bases. J was trimmed by 9 bases and V by 3 bases; bases with no gene match: 9. The CDR3 contains 16 residues. Germline V gene data show CDR1 as MDHEN and CDR2 as SYDVKM. The CDR3 reads CASSFMASGRVFEQFF. The CDR3 DNA is TGTGCCAGCAGTTTTATGGCTAGCGGGAGGGTGTTTGAGCAGTTCTTC.

In this sample, this clonotype turned up a few times. This chain links TRBV5-6 with TRBJ2-2; D is unclear. The CDR3 has 16 residues. Trimming cost V 4 bases and J 3 bases, with 16 bases left between them. Germline-derived CDR1 and CDR2 are SGHDT and YYEEEE. The CDR3 reads CASSPGVRSHTGELFF. The CDR3 DNA reads as TGTGCCAGCAGCCCAGGAGTCAGGTCCCACACCGGGGAGCTGTTTTTT.

The V and J genes are TRBV7-6 and TRBJ1-2; tentatively, D is TRBD1 (5 bases). Germline-derived CDR1 and CDR2 are SGHVS and FNYEAQ. The V end lost 5 bases, the J end lost 1 base, and 11 bases lay between the germline ends. The CDR3 sequence is 14 residues long. CDR3 nucleotides: TGTGCCAGCAGCATGGGACCGGATAACTATGGCTACACCTTC. This translates into CASSMGPDNYGYTF.

This clonotype was seen a few times. The chain carries TRBV5-1 and TRBJ2-1, with 10 bases aligning to TRBD2. The CDR3 covers 16 residues. Unmatched junction bases numbered 3, after V lost 2 bases and J lost 1 base. The germline V gene has CDR1 SGHRS and CDR2 YFSETQ. Here the CDR3 reads CASSFRAGGSYNEQFF. The CDR3 nucleotides read TGCGCCAGCAGCTTTAGAGCGGGAGGGTCCTACAATGAGCAGTTCTTC.

The rearrangement joins TRBV2 to TRBJ2-2; possible D gene TRBD2, 5 bases. This CDR3 is 14 amino acids long. Trimming pared 6 bases from V and 2 bases from J, leaving 10 bases between. Germline V gene sequence: CDR1 SNHLY, CDR2 FYNNEI. In DNA form, the CDR3 reads TGTGCCAGCAGCAGTACTAGAAACACCGGGGAGCTGTTTTTT. It translates to CASSSTRNTGELFF.

This clonotype was detected only a few times. The chain joins TRBV7-9 to TRBJ2-7; D unresolved. The V gene's germline CDR1 is SEHNR and CDR2 FQNEAQ (reference sequence). CDR3 length: 14 amino acids. Trimming cost V 5 bases and J 2 bases, with 13 bases left between them. CDR3 residues: CASSQTDRPYEQYF. DNA of the CDR3: TGTGCCAGCAGCCAGACGGACCGACCCTACGAGCAGTACTTC.

This clonotype has a handful of counts. V is TRBV6-2 or TRBV6-3 and J is TRBJ2-2; D is unresolved. This CDR3 region has 15 residues. Trimming cost V 2 bases and J 3 bases, with 10 bases left between them. Germline loops: CDR1 MNHEY, CDR2 SVGEGT. The CDR3, as DNA: TGTGCCAGCAGTTACCTGGGGTATGACACCGGGGAGCTGTTTTTT. Its protein is CASSYLGYDTGELFF.

In its sample, this clonotype was seen a few times. Here the CDR3 DNA reads TGTGCCAGCAGCCCAAACTACGGACGGTATCGGACAGATACGCAGTATTTT. It yields the protein CASSPNYGRYRTDTQYF. J is TRBJ2-3 and V is TRBV5-6; D uncertain. The CDR3 totals 17 residues. Germline V lookup: CDR1 SGHDT, CDR2 YYEEEE. V dropped 4 bases and J dropped 3 bases, with 21 bases sitting between them.

V usage is TRBV6-2 or TRBV6-3 and J usage is TRBJ1-1; 8 bases line up with TRBD1. The CDR3 is 13 residues long. The J segment lost 7 bases and the V segment lost 6 bases, leaving 7 bases of the junction unmatched. Germline-derived CDR1 and CDR2 are MNHEY and SVGEGT. The CDR3 DNA sequence: TGTGCCAGCAGACGCAGGGGGCAAAATGAAGCTTTCTTT. This sequence encodes CASRRRGQNEAFF.